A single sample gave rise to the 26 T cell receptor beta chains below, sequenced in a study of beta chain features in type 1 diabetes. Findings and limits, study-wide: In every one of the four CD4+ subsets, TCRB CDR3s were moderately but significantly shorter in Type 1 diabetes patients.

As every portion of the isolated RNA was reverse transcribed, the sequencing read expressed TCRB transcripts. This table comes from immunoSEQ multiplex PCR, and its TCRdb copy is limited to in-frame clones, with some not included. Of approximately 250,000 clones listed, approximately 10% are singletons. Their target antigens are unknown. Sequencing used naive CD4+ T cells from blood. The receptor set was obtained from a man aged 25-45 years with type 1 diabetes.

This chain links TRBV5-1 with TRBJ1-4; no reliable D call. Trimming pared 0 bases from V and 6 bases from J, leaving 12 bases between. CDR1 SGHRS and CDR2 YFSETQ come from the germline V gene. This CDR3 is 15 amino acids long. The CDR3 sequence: CASSLGGWADEKLFF. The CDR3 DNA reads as TGCGCCAGCAGCTTGGGCGGGTGGGCTGATGAAAAACTGTTTTTT. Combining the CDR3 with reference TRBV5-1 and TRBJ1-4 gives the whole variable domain KAGVTQTPRYLIKTRGQQVTLSCSPISGHRSVSWYQQTPGQGLQFLFEYFSETQRNKGNFPGRFSGRQFSNSRSEMNVSTLELGDSALYLCASSLGGWADEKLFFGSGTQLSVL.

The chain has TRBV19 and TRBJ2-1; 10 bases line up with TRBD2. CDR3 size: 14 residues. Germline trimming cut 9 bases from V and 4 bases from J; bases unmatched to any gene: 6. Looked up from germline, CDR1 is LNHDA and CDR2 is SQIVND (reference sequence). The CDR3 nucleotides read TGTGCCAGCATAGCGGGGGGTTCATACAATGAGCAGTTCTTC. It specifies CASIAGGSYNEQFF.

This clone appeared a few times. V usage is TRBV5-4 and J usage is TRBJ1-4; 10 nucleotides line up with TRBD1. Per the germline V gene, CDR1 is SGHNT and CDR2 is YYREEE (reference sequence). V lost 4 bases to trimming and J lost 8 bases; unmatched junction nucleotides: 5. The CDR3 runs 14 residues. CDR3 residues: CASSPGTGDEKLFF. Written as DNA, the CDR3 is TGTGCCAGCAGCCCCGGGACAGGGGACGAAAAACTGTTTTTT.

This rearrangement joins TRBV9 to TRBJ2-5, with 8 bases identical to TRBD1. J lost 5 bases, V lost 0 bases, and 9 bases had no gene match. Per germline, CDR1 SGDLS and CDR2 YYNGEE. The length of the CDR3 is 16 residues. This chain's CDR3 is CASSVGGRGREETQYF. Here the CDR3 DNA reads TGTGCCAGCAGCGTAGGGGGCAGGGGGCGCGAGGAGACCCAGTACTTC.

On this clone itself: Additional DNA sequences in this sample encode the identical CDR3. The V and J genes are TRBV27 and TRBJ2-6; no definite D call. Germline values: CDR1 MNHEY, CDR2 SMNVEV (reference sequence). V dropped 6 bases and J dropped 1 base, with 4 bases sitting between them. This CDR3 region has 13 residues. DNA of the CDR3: TGTGCCAGCAGAACTTCTGGGGCCAACGTCCTGACTTTC. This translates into CASRTSGANVLTF.

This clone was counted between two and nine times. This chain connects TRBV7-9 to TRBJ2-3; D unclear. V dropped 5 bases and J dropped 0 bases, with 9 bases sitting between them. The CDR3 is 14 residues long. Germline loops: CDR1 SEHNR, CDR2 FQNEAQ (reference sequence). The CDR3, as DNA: TGTGCCAGCAGCCGTATTGTCAGCACAGATACGCAGTATTTT. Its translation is CASSRIVSTDTQYF. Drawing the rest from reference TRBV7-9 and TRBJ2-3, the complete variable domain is DTGVSQNPRHKITKRGQNVTFRCDPISEHNRLYWYRQTLGQGPEFLTYFQNEAQLEKSRLLSDRFSAERPKGSFSTLEIQRTEQGDSAMYLCASSRIVSTDTQYFGPGTRLTVL.

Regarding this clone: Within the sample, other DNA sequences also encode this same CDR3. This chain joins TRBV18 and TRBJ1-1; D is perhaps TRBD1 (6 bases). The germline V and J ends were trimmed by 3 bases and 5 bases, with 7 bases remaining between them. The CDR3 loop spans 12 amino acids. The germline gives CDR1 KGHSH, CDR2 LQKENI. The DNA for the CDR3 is TGTGCCAGCTCACCTACAGGGACTGAAGCTTTCTTT. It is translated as CASSPTGTEAFF.

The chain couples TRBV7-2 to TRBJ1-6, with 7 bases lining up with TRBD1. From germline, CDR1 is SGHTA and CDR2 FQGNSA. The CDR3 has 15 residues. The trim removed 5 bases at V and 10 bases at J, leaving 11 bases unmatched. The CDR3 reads CASSQTGLWGSPLHF. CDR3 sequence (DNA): TGTGCCAGCAGCCAGACAGGGCTTTGGGGATCACCCCTCCACTTT.

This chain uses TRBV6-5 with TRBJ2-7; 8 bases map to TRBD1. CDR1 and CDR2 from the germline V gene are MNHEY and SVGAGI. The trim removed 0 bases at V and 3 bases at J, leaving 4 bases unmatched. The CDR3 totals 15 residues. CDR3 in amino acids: CASSYSGQGYYEQYF. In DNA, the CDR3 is TGTGCCAGCAGTTACTCCGGACAGGGCTACTACGAGCAGTACTTC.

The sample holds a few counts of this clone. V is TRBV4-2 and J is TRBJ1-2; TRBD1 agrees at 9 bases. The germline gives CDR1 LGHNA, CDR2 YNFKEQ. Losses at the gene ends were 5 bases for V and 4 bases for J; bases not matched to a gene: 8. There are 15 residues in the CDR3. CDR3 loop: CASSSPGQGGYGYTF. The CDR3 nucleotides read TGTGCCAGCAGCTCTCCGGGACAGGGTGGCTATGGCTACACCTTC.

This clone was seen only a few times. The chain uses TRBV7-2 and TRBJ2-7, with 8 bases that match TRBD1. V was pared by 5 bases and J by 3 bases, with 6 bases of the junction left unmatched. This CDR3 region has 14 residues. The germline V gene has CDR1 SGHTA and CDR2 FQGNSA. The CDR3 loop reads CASSPRQGSYEQYF. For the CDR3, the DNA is TGTGCCAGCAGCCCTCGACAGGGGAGCTACGAGCAGTACTTC.

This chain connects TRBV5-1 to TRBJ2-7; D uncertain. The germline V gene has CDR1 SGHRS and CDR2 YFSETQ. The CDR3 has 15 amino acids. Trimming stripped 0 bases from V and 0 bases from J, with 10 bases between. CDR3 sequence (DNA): TGCGCCAGCAGCTTGGGCCCAGGTAGCTCCTACGAGCAGTACTTC. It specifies CASSLGPGSSYEQYF.

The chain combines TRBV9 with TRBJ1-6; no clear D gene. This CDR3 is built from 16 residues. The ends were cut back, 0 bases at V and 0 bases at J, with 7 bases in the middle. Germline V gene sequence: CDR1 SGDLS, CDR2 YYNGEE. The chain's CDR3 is CASSVEAGSYNSPLHF. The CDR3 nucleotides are TGTGCCAGCAGCGTAGAGGCAGGCTCCTATAATTCACCCCTCCACTTT.

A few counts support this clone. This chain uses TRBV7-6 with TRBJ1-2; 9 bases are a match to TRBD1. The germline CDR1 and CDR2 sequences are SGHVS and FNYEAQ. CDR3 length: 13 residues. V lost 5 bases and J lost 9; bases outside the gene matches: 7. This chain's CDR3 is CASSTGQGKRYTF. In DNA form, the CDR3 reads TGTGCCAGCAGCACGGGACAGGGAAAGCGCTACACCTTC.

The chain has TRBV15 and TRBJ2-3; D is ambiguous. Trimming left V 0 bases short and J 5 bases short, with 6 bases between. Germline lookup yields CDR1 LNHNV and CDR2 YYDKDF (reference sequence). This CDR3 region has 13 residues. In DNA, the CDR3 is TGTGCCACCAGCAGAGAGCCCAGAGATACGCAGTATTTT. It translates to CATSREPRDTQYF.

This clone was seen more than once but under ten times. CDR3 sequence (DNA): TGCGCCAGCAGCCAAGTTGTCACTTACGAGCAGTACTTC. Protein sequence: CASSQVVTYEQYF. The V gene is TRBV4-1, the J gene TRBJ2-7; D is unresolved. Germline V gives CDR1 MGHRA, CDR2 YSYEKL. With 1 base removed from V and 4 bases from J, the gap between germline ends came to 8 bases. The CDR3 runs 13 residues.

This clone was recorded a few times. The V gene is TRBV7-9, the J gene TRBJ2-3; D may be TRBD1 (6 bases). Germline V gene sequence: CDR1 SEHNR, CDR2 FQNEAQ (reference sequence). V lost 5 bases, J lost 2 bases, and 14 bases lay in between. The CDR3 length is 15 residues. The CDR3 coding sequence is TGTGCCAGCAGCCATGGGGGCCCACTCACAGATACGCAGTATTTT. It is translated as CASSHGGPLTDTQYF.

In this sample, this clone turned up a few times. CDR3 sequence reads: CAWSARNTEAFF. The CDR3, as DNA: TGTGCCTGGAGTGCGAGGAACACTGAAGCTTTCTTT. V gene TRBV30 combines with J gene TRBJ1-1; D call uncertain. V lost 1 base, J lost 1 base, and 4 bases lay in between. The CDR3 has 12 residues. Germline CDR1 is GTSNPN and CDR2 is SVGIG (reference sequence).

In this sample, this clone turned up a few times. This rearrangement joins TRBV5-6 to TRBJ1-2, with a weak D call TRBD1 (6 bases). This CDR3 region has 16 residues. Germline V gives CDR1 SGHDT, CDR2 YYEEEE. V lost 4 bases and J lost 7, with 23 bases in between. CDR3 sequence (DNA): TGTGCCAGCAGCCCTCCACACAGGGCCGAGGGGCTTGGCTACACCTTC. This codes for CASSPPHRAEGLGYTF.

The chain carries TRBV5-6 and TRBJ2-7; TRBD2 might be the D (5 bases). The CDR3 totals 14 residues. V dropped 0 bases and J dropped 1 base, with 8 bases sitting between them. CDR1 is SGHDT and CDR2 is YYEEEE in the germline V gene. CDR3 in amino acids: CASSLGPGSYEQYF. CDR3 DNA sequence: TGTGCCAGCAGCTTGGGCCCGGGATCCTACGAGCAGTACTTC.

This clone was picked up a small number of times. CDR3 bases: TGTGCCAGCAGCTTAAGACATGGAAATCAGCCCCAGCATTTT. Residues: CASSLRHGNQPQHF. The chain uses TRBV7-2 and TRBJ1-5; D unresolved. Germline lookup yields CDR1 SGHTA and CDR2 FQGNSA. The ends were cut back, 2 bases at V and 4 bases at J, with 9 bases in the middle. The CDR3 is made up of 14 amino acids.

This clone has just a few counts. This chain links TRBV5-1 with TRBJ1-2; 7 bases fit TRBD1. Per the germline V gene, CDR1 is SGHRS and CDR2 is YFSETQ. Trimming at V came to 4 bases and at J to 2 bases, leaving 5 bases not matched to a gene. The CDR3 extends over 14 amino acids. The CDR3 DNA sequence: TGCGCCAGCAGCCAACCGGGACAGAACTATGGCTACACCTTC. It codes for CASSQPGQNYGYTF.

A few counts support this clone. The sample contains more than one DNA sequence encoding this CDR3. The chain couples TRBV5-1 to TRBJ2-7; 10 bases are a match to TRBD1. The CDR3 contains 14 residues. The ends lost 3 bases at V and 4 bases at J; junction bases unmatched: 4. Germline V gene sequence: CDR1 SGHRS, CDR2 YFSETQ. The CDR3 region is CASSSRDRGYEQYF. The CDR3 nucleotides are TGCGCCAGCAGCTCCCGGGACAGGGGTTACGAGCAGTACTTC.

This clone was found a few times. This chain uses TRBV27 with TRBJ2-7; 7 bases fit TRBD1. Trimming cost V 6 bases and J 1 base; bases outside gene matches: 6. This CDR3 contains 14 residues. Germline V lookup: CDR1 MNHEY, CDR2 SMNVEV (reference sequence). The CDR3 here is CASSAGTASYEQYF. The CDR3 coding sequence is TGTGCCAGCAGCGCCGGGACAGCTTCCTACGAGCAGTACTTC.

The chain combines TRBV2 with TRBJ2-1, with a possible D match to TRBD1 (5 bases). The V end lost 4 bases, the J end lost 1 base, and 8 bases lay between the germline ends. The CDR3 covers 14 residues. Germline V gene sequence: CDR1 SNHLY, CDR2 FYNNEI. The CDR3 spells CASSVDRSYNEQFF. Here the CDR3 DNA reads TGTGCCAGCAGTGTCGACAGATCCTACAATGAGCAGTTCTTC.

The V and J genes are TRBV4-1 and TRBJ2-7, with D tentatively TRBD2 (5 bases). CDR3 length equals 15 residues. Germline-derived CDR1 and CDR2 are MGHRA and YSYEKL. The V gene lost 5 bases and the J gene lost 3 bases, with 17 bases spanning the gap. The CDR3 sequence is CASSWQDSTNYEQYF. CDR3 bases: TGCGCCAGCAGCTGGCAGGACTCGACGAACTACGAGCAGTACTTC.